This entry concerns a single T cell receptor (beta chain). The antigen remains unidentified. One entry per CDR3 protein results from TCRdb running MiXCR on the 5' RACE reads. The table shows about 120,000 distinct CDR3 sequences, with more than 9% occurring only once. Time point specified: blood at routine non-recurrence follow-up after resection. Unsorted whole RNA samples from tumor, nontumor lung or frozen PBMC were sequenced. The entry originates in a study of spatial heterogeneity in lung cancer. The wider study: Follow-up PBMC samples were sequenced when available, at a median of approximately two years after resection. Alpha-chain detections were consistently fewer than beta-chain detections among the sequences. Across the raw uncorrected reads, a unique TCR and UMI combination was observed, on average, more than ten times. Study-wide points: Compared with follow-up, resection was when ubiquitous expanded tumor TCRs appeared in blood more.

The CDR3 covers 15 residues. V gave up 3 bases and J gave up 2 bases; unmatched junction bases: 6. Per the germline V gene, CDR1 is DFQATT and CDR2 is SNEGSKA (reference sequence). Sequences were derived from PBMCs, sampled at follow-up. This receptor was taken from a male donor with early-stage non-small cell lung cancer. The rearrangement links TRBV20-1 to TRBJ1-5, with 8 bases that match TRBD1. The CDR3 nucleotides are TGCAGTGCTAGGAGGACAGGGAGAGGCAATCAGCCCCAGCATTTT. Residues: CSARRTGRGNQPQHF.